The next 14 T cell receptor beta chains were all read from a single sample in a study of T cell responses to AZD1222 COVID-19 vaccine. The data were produced by immunoSEQ multiplex PCR, yet TCRdb's version contains in-frame clones alone and is incomplete. The sample records 95,000 to 100,000 clones, 85% to 95% being singletons. Specimen: peripheral blood, collected on day 0 of AZD1222 vaccination. The receptors were gathered from an adult in good health.

The gene calls are TRBV9 and TRBJ2-2, with 7 bases fitting TRBD2. This CDR3 has 16 amino acids. V trimming: 5 bases; J trimming: 1 base; junction bases outside the gene matches: 8. From germline, CDR1 is SGDLS and CDR2 YYNGEE. For the CDR3, the DNA is TGTGCCAGCAGTAGTCATCGCGGGGGGAACACCGGGGAGCTGTTTTTT. This gives the protein CASSSHRGGNTGELFF. Filled out from reference TRBV9 and TRBJ2-2, the complete variable domain reads DSGVTQTPKHLITATGQRVTLRCSPRSGDLSVYWYQQSLDQGLQFLIQYYNGEERAKGNILERFSAQQFPDLHSELNLSSLELGDSALYFCASSSHRGGNTGELFFGEGSRLTVL.

This chain connects TRBV10-1 to TRBJ1-2; TRBD1 matches 7 bases. Germline lookup yields CDR1 WNHNN and CDR2 SYGVQD (reference sequence). This CDR3 region has 12 residues. The trim removed 9 bases at V and 4 bases at J, leaving 5 bases unmatched. CDR3 sequence (DNA): TGCGCCAGGGGACAGATTATCTATGGCTACACCTTC. Protein sequence: CARGQIIYGYTF.

V usage is TRBV3-1 (or the pseudogene TRBV3-2) and J usage is TRBJ1-3, with D possibly TRBD1 on 6 matching bases. The germline V gene has CDR1 LGHDT and CDR2 YNNKEL (reference sequence). The ends were cut back, 4 bases at V and 3 bases at J, with 10 bases in the middle. The CDR3 sequence is 14 residues long. CDR3 DNA: TGTGCCAGCAGCCCCCGGGGGCTTGGAAACACCATATATTTT. It codes for CASSPRGLGNTIYF.

This sequence joins TRBV30 and TRBJ1-4, with unresolved D. Trimming cost V 3 bases and J 8 bases, with 10 bases left between them. Germline CDR1 reads GTSNPN; CDR2 reads SVGIG (reference sequence). CDR3 length: 12 residues. The CDR3: CAWSRLGEKLFF. The CDR3 DNA sequence: TGTGCCTGGAGCCGTCTTGGGGAAAAACTGTTTTTT.

The V gene is TRBV6-1, the J gene TRBJ2-2; D is uncertain. The CDR3 sequence is 19 residues long. Trimming removed 2 bases from V and 6 bases from J, with 25 bases in between. Per the germline V gene, CDR1 is MNHNS and CDR2 is SASEGT. CDR3 sequence: CASSESPNSISLGAGELFF. The CDR3 bases are TGTGCCAGCAGTGAATCTCCTAACAGTATAAGCCTTGGTGCCGGGGAGCTGTTTTTT.

The gene calls are TRBV6-2 or TRBV6-3 and TRBJ2-7; no clear D gene. Trimming took 4 bases from V and 12 from J, leaving 13 bases between them. The CDR3 totals 11 residues. From germline, CDR1 is MNHEY and CDR2 SVGEGT. Written as DNA, the CDR3 is TGTGCCAGCAGTTCCGGACCGATTCGGTACTTC. Protein product: CASSSGPIRYF.

This chain uses TRBV24-1 with TRBJ2-5; D may be TRBD1 or TRBD2 (6 bases each). Germline values: CDR1 KGHDR, CDR2 SFDVKD. Trimming left V 4 bases short and J 6 bases short, with 23 bases between. This CDR3 spans 17 amino acids. For the CDR3, the DNA is TGTGCCACCAGTGACCCCCGGGACACCAGGGGAGGACAGACCCAGTACTTC. Residues: CATSDPRDTRGGQTQYF.

This clone was recorded only once. The rearrangement joins TRBV18 to TRBJ2-1, with TRBD2 as a possible D gene (5 bases). Germline V gene data show CDR1 as KGHSH and CDR2 as LQKENI. With 2 bases removed from V and 6 bases from J, the gap between germline ends came to 14 bases. The CDR3 is made up of 15 amino acids. The CDR3 nucleotides are TGTGCCAGCTCACCAAGGATAGAGGGCCCCAATGAGCAGTTCTTC. This encodes CASSPRIEGPNEQFF.

The J gene is TRBJ2-7, the V gene TRBV27; 9 bases are a match to TRBD1. Germline trimming cut 4 bases from V and 3 bases from J; bases unmatched to any gene: 10. Germline V gene lookup returns CDR1 MNHEY and CDR2 SMNVEV (reference sequence). This CDR3 contains 16 residues. Here the CDR3 DNA reads TGTGCCAGCAGTTCCCGGACAGGGGTCGTTCTCTACGAGCAGTACTTC. As protein: CASSSRTGVVLYEQYF.

The V and J genes are TRBV7-9 and TRBJ2-3; 7 bases are a match to TRBD1. V dropped 8 bases and J dropped 3; count of bases not matched to a gene: 5. From germline, CDR1 is SEHNR and CDR2 FQNEAQ (reference sequence). The CDR3 is 13 residues long. Written as DNA, the CDR3 is TGTGCCAGCGGAATCAGGGGGACAGATACGCAGTATTTT. As protein: CASGIRGTDTQYF.

This chain joins TRBV15 and TRBJ2-1; 8 nucleotides align to TRBD2. V gave up 3 bases and J gave up 0 bases; unmatched junction bases: 4. The CDR3 extends over 16 amino acids. Germline V gene sequence: CDR1 LNHNV, CDR2 YYDKDF (reference sequence). The CDR3 spells CATSSLSGISYNEQFF. The CDR3 region has the DNA TGTGCCACCAGCAGTCTTAGCGGGATCTCCTACAATGAGCAGTTCTTC.

The chain carries TRBV4-1 and TRBJ1-2; tentative D call: TRBD1 (5 bases). V was trimmed by 2 bases and J by 4 bases, leaving 8 bases between them. The CDR3 has 13 residues. Per germline, CDR1 MGHRA and CDR2 YSYEKL. The CDR3 region has the DNA TGCGCCAGCAGCCAATCGGGACTCTATGGCTACACCTTC. It specifies CASSQSGLYGYTF.

The chain joins TRBV4-2 to TRBJ2-1, with D perhaps matching TRBD1 or TRBD2 (6 bases each). CDR1 is LGHNA, CDR2 YNFKEQ, per germline. V lost 6 bases and J lost 4, with 22 bases in between. This CDR3 is 17 amino acids long. CDR3 sequence (DNA): TGTGCCAGCAGTTCCTACGAGATGGGGGCGGGATACAATGAGCAGTTCTTC. Encoded protein: CASSSYEMGAGYNEQFF.

This chain joins TRBV7-2 and TRBJ1-5; possible D gene TRBD1, 6 bases. The V end lost 4 bases, the J end lost 2 bases, and 12 bases lay between the germline ends. CDR3 length: 15 amino acids. Germline V gives CDR1 SGHTA, CDR2 FQGNSA. CDR3 coding DNA: TGTGCCAGCAGCTCAACAGGGTCGGGCAATCAGCCCCAGCATTTT. Amino acids: CASSSTGSGNQPQHF.